A selection of T cell receptor beta chains follows, all from one sample in a study of blood T cell repertoires in COVID-19. Clones were read by immunoSEQ multiplex PCR, and TCRdb kept only the in-frame ones, dropping some. Counted here are more than 200,000 clones, nearly 90% occurring once; the ten biggest clones make up approximately 11%. The source material was PBMCs or T cells enriched from blood (not recorded which). The receptors come from a man aged 25-40 years who had recovered from COVID-19. Each CDR3 is given with its conserved first and last residue. The D gene is left open where the match is weak. Size is stated for part of the rows, as once, few or many counts, or as a class when the clone is expanded.

TRBV10-3	TRBJ1-3	-	-	TGTGCCATCAGGGCGGCAGGGACTGGAAACACCATATATTTT	CAIRAAGTGNTIYF
TRBV11-2	TRBJ2-7	-	-	TGTGCCAGCAACTCCGGGTCCCCCTACGAGCAGTACTTC	CASNSGSPYEQYF
TRBV2	TRBJ1-1	TRBD1	-	TGTGCCAGCAGTGTTCCCCTTGGACAGGGGGTCTCGGATGGGACTTTCTTT	CASSVPLGQGVSDGTFF
TRBV19	TRBJ2-1	TRBD2	-	TGTGCCAGTAGTATCGGACTAGCGGGAGTAGTTGTGGATGAGCAGTTCTTC	CASSIGLAGVVVDEQFF
TRBV13	TRBJ1-3	-	-	TGTGCCAGCAGCTCGACGGAACAACAGGGTGGAAACACCATATATTTT	CASSSTEQQGGNTIYF
TRBV19	TRBJ1-5	TRBD1	many	TGTGCCAGTCGGGACAGGGGACAGCCCCAGCATTTT	CASRDRGQPQHF
TRBV20-1	TRBJ1-4	-	-	TGCAGTGCCACCCAATGGCGGAAACTGTTTTTT	CSATQWRKLFF
TRBV9	TRBJ1-3	-	-	TGTGCCAGCAGCGGAGGGCTCACGGGAAACACCATATATTTT	CASSGGLTGNTIYF
TRBV23-1	TRBJ1-5	-	-	TGCGCCAGCGGACCCGACAAAGGATGGGAGAAGGAAAGTCAGCCCCAGCATTTT	CASGPDKGWEKESQPQHF
TRBV11-2	TRBJ1-2	TRBD1	few	TGTGCCAGCAGCTTAGATCGACAGGGATCGGGCTATGGCTACACCTTC	CASSLDRQGSGYGYTF
TRBV3-1/TRBV3-2	TRBJ1-2	-	-	TGTGCCAGCAGTCACCTCAGGGTCGGCTATGGCTACACCTTC	CASSHLRVGYGYTF
TRBV19	TRBJ1-5	-	-	TGTGCCAGTAGCGACCAACAGGGATCCCAGCCCCAGCATTTT	CASSDQQGSQPQHF
TRBV19	TRBJ2-5	-	-	TGTGCCAGTAGTATCGGCGAGAGGGAGACCCAGTACTTC	CASSIGERETQYF
TRBV6-1	TRBJ1-1	-	-	TGTGCCAGCAGTGAAAAAGAGGCTTTCTTT	CASSEKEAFF
TRBV6-2/TRBV6-3	TRBJ1-5	-	once	TGTGCCAGCAGTTATTCGGGAGGCAATCAGCCCCAGCATTTT	CASSYSGGNQPQHF
TRBV4-2	TRBJ2-3	-	-	TGTGCCAGCAGCCGCGGGGAGGAGGCGGCAGATACGCAGTATTTT	CASSRGEEAADTQYF
TRBV5-1	TRBJ1-1	-	-	TGCGCCAGCAGCTTGACGGGGTTGGGGAACACTGAAGCTTTCTTT	CASSLTGLGNTEAFF
TRBV3-1/TRBV3-2	TRBJ2-5	TRBD1	-	TGTGCCAGCAGCCAAGGGGGACAGGGGGCCCAAGAGACCCAGTACTTC	CASSQGGQGAQETQYF
TRBV19	TRBJ1-4	-	-	TGTGCCAGTAGTATTGGTGGGGGCCTCGGTGGTAATGAAAAACTGTTTTTT	CASSIGGGLGGNEKLFF
TRBV3-1/TRBV3-2	TRBJ2-4	-	-	TGTGCCAGCAGCCAAAGCGCGGCCAAAAACATTCAGTACTTC	CASSQSAAKNIQYF
TRBV15	TRBJ1-3	-	few	TGTGCCACCAGCAGAGCTAGGAGCCCGACTGGAAACACCATATATTTT	CATSRARSPTGNTIYF
TRBV4-1	TRBJ1-1	TRBD1	-	TGCGCCAGCAGCCAACAATTGACAGGGGGCGCGTGGTTACCTGAAGCTTTCTTT	CASSQQLTGGAWLPEAFF
TRBV24-1	TRBJ1-1	-	-	TGTGCCACCAGTGAGGGGAGAGGCACTGAAGCTTTCTTT	CATSEGRGTEAFF
TRBV29-1	TRBJ1-3	TRBD1	-	TGCAGCGTTGGGGACAGGGGCGGCTCTGGAAACACCATATATTTT	CSVGDRGGSGNTIYF
TRBV10-3	TRBJ2-5	TRBD2	-	TGTGCCATCAGTGAGTCGAACAGCGGGAGGATCGAGACCCAGTACTTC	CAISESNSGRIETQYF
TRBV4-1	TRBJ2-5	-	once	TGCGCCAGCAGCCAAGATCCCCGCCAAGAGACCCAGTACTTC	CASSQDPRQETQYF
TRBV5-1	TRBJ2-7	-	-	TGCGCCAGCAGCTTGGGTCTCGAAAGCCCCGAGCAGTACTTC	CASSLGLESPEQYF
TRBV7-8	TRBJ1-4	TRBD1	-	TGTGCCAGCAGTCCATACCAGGGACAGGGTAATGAAAAACTGTTTTTT	CASSPYQGQGNEKLFF
TRBV5-4	TRBJ2-2	TRBD1	once	TGTGCCAGCAGCTTCGGGACAGGGGTGGCAACCGGGGAGCTGTTTTTT	CASSFGTGVATGELFF
TRBV6-5	TRBJ2-1	TRBD2	-	TGTGCCAGCAGTTACTCGTCAGGACTAGCGTTTAATGAGCAGTTCTTC	CASSYSSGLAFNEQFF
TRBV27	TRBJ2-3	TRBD2	-	TGTGCCAGCAGTTCCCCTAGCGGGAGATCAAATACGCAGTATTTT	CASSSPSGRSNTQYF
TRBV24-1	TRBJ2-7	-	-	TGTGCCACCAGCGCCGCGGCGGGGGCTGCGGGCCAGTACTTC	CATSAAAGAAGQYF
TRBV19	TRBJ2-7	TRBD1	few	TGTGCCAGTAGTAGATCCGGGACAGGGTCCTACGAGCAGTACTTC	CASSRSGTGSYEQYF
TRBV3-1/TRBV3-2	TRBJ1-2	TRBD1	-	TGTGCCAGCAGCCTGAAGCAGGGGGGCTATGGCTACACCTTC	CASSLKQGGYGYTF
TRBV5-1	TRBJ1-3	-	-	TGCGCCAGCAATTCAGGAGGTGGCCCTGGAAACACCATATATTTT	CASNSGGGPGNTIYF
TRBV19	TRBJ2-7	TRBD2	-	TGTGCCAGTACTGAAAGCGGGACGGGCTACGAGCAGTACTTC	CASTESGTGYEQYF
TRBV27	TRBJ1-2	-	-	TGTGCCAGCAGTCCCGACTCGCCCCTCGGCTTCCTCTATGGCTACACCTTC	CASSPDSPLGFLYGYTF
TRBV27	TRBJ2-1	TRBD2	once	TGTGCCAGCAGTTGGGGGGGGGTGGGGAATGAGCAGTTCTTC	CASSWGGVGNEQFF
TRBV5-1	TRBJ1-2	-	-	TGCGCCAGCAGCTTGGCAGGGGTGAATGGCTACACCTTC	CASSLAGVNGYTF
TRBV5-1	TRBJ1-2	TRBD1	-	TGCGCCAGCAGCGGACGACAGGGGGCGAACTATGGCTACACCTTC	CASSGRQGANYGYTF
TRBV4-2	TRBJ2-1	TRBD2	few	TGTGCCAGCAGCCAGCAGTACAGGACTAGCGGGATAAATGAGCAGTTCTTC	CASSQQYRTSGINEQFF
TRBV19	TRBJ1-2	-	-	TGTGCCACAGGGCCCGCTAACTATGGCTACACCTTC	CATGPANYGYTF
TRBV5-1	TRBJ2-3	TRBD2	-	TGCGCCAGCAGCCGAACGGGAGGGCCGACAGATACGCAGTATTTT	CASSRTGGPTDTQYF
TRBV5-6	TRBJ2-7	-	-	TGTGCCAGCAGCTTGGGTATCATCCTGAGTTCCTACGAGCAGTACTTC	CASSLGIILSSYEQYF
TRBV9	TRBJ1-2	-	-	TGTGCCAGCAGCGGAAAAAAGGACGGGTCGGGAAATGTTGACTACACCTTC	CASSGKKDGSGNVDYTF